The 23 T cell receptor beta chains presented below share a single source sample, sequenced in a study of OX40 agonist ivuxolimab in advanced cancers. Profiling relied on immunoSEQ multiplex PCR, and the TCRdb table lists in-frame clones only, not all of them. The sample shows about 83,000 clones, around 84% of them seen only once. Material: CD4+ or CD8+ T cells sorted from blood, obtained in a trial of the OX40 agonist ivuxolimab. These receptors were taken from an adult with an advanced solid tumor such as melanoma, head and neck, liver or kidney cancer.

V and J are TRBV5-6 and TRBJ1-6; D is unresolved. V was shortened by 4 bases and J by 5 bases, with 16 bases between the two germline ends. CDR3 length: 16 amino acids. Germline assignment: CDR1 SGHDT and CDR2 YYEEEE. The CDR3 loop reads CASSPGRISNNSPLHF. The CDR3 DNA reads as TGTGCCAGCAGCCCTGGACGGATTTCAAATAATTCACCCCTCCACTTT.

A note on this clone: The same CDR3 can be traced to other DNA sequences in this sample. CDR3 bases: TGTGCCAGCAGCGCCGACAGTTATAATTCACCCCTCCACTTT. Protein product: CASSADSYNSPLHF. The chain couples TRBV9 to TRBJ1-6; weak D call: TRBD1 (5 bases). Trimming left V 3 bases short and J 4 bases short, with 8 bases between. CDR3 length: 14 residues. Germline V gives CDR1 SGDLS, CDR2 YYNGEE. Full variable domain (outside the CDR3, taken from reference TRBV9 and TRBJ1-6): DSGVTQTPKHLITATGQRVTLRCSPRSGDLSVYWYQQSLDQGLQFLIQYYNGEERAKGNILERFSAQQFPDLHSELNLSSLELGDSALYFCASSADSYNSPLHFGNGTRLTVT.

This clone was counted a few times. The chain uses TRBV7-2 and TRBJ1-6; D not certain. The CDR3 runs to 12 residues. The V gene lost 6 bases and the J gene lost 10 bases, with 10 bases spanning the gap. Per germline, CDR1 SGHTA and CDR2 FQGNSA. The CDR3 DNA reads as TGTGCCAGCAGAACAAGTGGGTCACCCCTCCACTTT. Its translation: CASRTSGSPLHF.

This clone was seen once. V usage is TRBV5-6 and J usage is TRBJ1-6, with D perhaps matching TRBD1 (6 bases). Trimming took 4 bases from V and 0 from J, leaving 11 bases between them. The CDR3 loop spans 16 amino acids. The germline CDR1 and CDR2 sequences are SGHDT and YYEEEE. CDR3 loop: CASSVTGFSYNSPLHF. The CDR3 DNA is TGTGCCAGCAGCGTGACAGGTTTCTCCTATAATTCACCCCTCCACTTT.

The chain joins TRBV2 to TRBJ2-7, with D hard to call. Looked up from germline, CDR1 is SNHLY and CDR2 is FYNNEI. The CDR3 spans 10 residues. The germline V and J ends were trimmed by 3 bases and 6 bases, with 3 bases remaining between them. The DNA for the CDR3 is TGTGCCAGCAGTGACCGCGAGCAGTACTTC. This sequence encodes CASSDREQYF.

This clone was detected once. The gene calls are TRBV6-1 and TRBJ2-4, with 8 positions matching TRBD1. V shed 1 base and J 3 bases; nucleotides not matched to a gene: 5. This CDR3 has 16 residues. CDR1 is MNHNS and CDR2 is SASEGT in the germline V gene. CDR3 sequence: CASSEGLDRVKNIQYF. The CDR3 DNA follows: TGTGCCAGCAGTGAAGGATTGGACAGGGTCAAAAACATTCAGTACTTC.

V is TRBV11-1 and J is TRBJ2-7, with D perhaps TRBD1 (6 bases). Trimming took off 3 bases at V and 2 bases at J, with 14 bases between the two ends. From germline, CDR1 is SGHAT and CDR2 FQDESV (reference sequence). This CDR3 is 15 amino acids long. CDR3 DNA: TGTGCCAGCAGCTTGGACAGATTCGGAGCCTACGAGCAGTACTTC. It yields the protein CASSLDRFGAYEQYF.

This chain connects TRBV18 to TRBJ1-2, with TRBD1 matching over 7 bases. From germline, CDR1 is KGHSH and CDR2 LQKENI. The CDR3 sequence is 15 residues long. V gave up 0 bases and J gave up 5 bases; unmatched junction bases: 6. CDR3: CASSPPGGRGYGYTF. CDR3 bases: TGTGCCAGCTCACCACCGGGAGGCAGGGGGTATGGCTACACCTTC.

The chain recombines TRBV14 with TRBJ2-1; TRBD1 aligns across 9 bases. V shed 3 bases, J shed 5 bases, and the junction held 11 bases outside the gene matches. Germline loops: CDR1 SGHDN, CDR2 FVKESK. CDR3 length: 17 amino acids. CDR3 protein: CASSQYQQGALHNEQFF. Written as DNA, the CDR3 is TGTGCCAGCAGCCAGTACCAACAGGGGGCGCTCCACAATGAGCAGTTCTTC.

The chain combines TRBV5-1 with TRBJ1-1; D is unresolved. CDR3 length equals 14 residues. The V end was cut by 4 bases, the J end by 6 bases, with 16 bases between. Germline V gene data show CDR1 as SGHRS and CDR2 as YFSETQ. The DNA for the CDR3 is TGCGCCAGCAGCCCATTCGGGGAAGGCGCTGAAGCTTTCTTT. Residues: CASSPFGEGAEAFF.

V and J are TRBV19 and TRBJ2-7; 9 bases map to TRBD2. The V segment lost 3 bases and the J segment 3 bases; nucleotides outside the gene matches: 6. The CDR3 totals 15 residues. Germline lookup yields CDR1 LNHDA and CDR2 SQIVND (reference sequence). CDR3 sequence reads: CASSISSGGFYEQYF. The CDR3 DNA sequence: TGTGCCAGTAGTATTAGTAGCGGGGGCTTCTACGAGCAGTACTTC.

The chain combines TRBV4-1 with TRBJ1-4; D call uncertain. The CDR3 has 14 residues. Germline V CDR1 and CDR2: MGHRA, YSYEKL. V gave up 0 bases and J gave up 5 bases, with 7 bases separating them. The CDR3 DNA follows: TGCGCCAGCAGCCAAGACAGAGAGAATGAAAAACTGTTTTTT. Translating gives CASSQDRENEKLFF.

This clone showed up just a few times. The genes are TRBV4-2 and TRBJ1-3; possibly TRBD1 for D (6 bases). The CDR3 has 15 residues. With 1 base removed from V and 8 bases from J, the gap between germline ends came to 15 bases. Germline V gene data show CDR1 as LGHNA and CDR2 as YNFKEQ. The CDR3 is CASSQAQGFGDTIYF. The CDR3 nucleotides are TGTGCCAGCAGCCAAGCGCAGGGGTTCGGGGACACCATATATTTT.

This chain joins TRBV6-1 and TRBJ1-2, with a possible D match to TRBD1 (5 bases). CDR1 and CDR2 (germline): MNHNS, SASEGT. V was cut by 3 bases and J by 0 bases, with 8 bases left in between. The CDR3 is 14 amino acids. The CDR3 nucleotides read TGTGCCAGCAGTGAGGGACCTTCTAACTATGGCTACACCTTC. This codes for CASSEGPSNYGYTF.

The chain carries TRBV7-8 and TRBJ2-7; 14 bases are shared with TRBD2. With 3 bases clipped from V and 2 bases from J, the junction kept 0 bases outside the gene matches. CDR1 is SGHVS, CDR2 FQNEAQ, per germline. CDR3 size: 15 residues. The CDR3 DNA sequence: TGTGCCAGCAGCTTGACTAGCGGGGGGGCCTACGAGCAGTACTTC. It yields the protein CASSLTSGGAYEQYF.

The rearrangement joins TRBV19 to TRBJ1-1, with D possibly TRBD1 on 5 matching bases. V lost 6 bases, J lost 1 base, and 15 bases lay in between. This CDR3 is built from 15 residues. Germline lookup yields CDR1 LNHDA and CDR2 SQIVND (reference sequence). CDR3 amino acids: CASRGRAEENTEAFF. In nucleotides, the CDR3 is TGTGCCAGTAGGGGGCGGGCGGAGGAGAACACTGAAGCTTTCTTT.

The rearrangement uses TRBV6-1 and TRBJ1-5; TRBD1 matches at 7 bases. CDR1 MNHNS and CDR2 SASEGT come from the germline V gene. The ends lost 8 bases at V and 3 bases at J; junction bases unmatched: 7. The CDR3 totals 14 residues. The CDR3, as DNA: TGTGCCAGCGGTCGGGACAGTTACAATCAGCCCCAGCATTTT. Encoded protein: CASGRDSYNQPQHF.

This clone was detected only a few times. This sequence joins TRBV2 and TRBJ1-6, with unresolved D. Germline loops: CDR1 SNHLY, CDR2 FYNNEI. Trimming pared 4 bases from V and 9 bases from J, leaving 16 bases between. The CDR3 consists of 15 residues. CDR3 loop: CASSVGAGQASPLHF. Here the CDR3 DNA reads TGTGCCAGCAGTGTTGGTGCTGGGCAAGCTTCACCCCTCCACTTT.

About this clone: At one boundary the junction diverges from the germline segment, which might be a read error. The chain combines TRBV2 with TRBJ2-3; 8 bases map to TRBD2. CDR3 length: 14 residues. CDR1 and CDR2 (germline): SNHLY, FYNNEI. The CDR3 nucleotides read TGTGCCGGCAGACTAGCGTCTAGCACAGATACGCAGTATTTT. It codes for CAGRLASSTDTQYF.

The rearrangement joins TRBV7-9 to TRBJ2-3; 8 nucleotides agree with TRBD1. The CDR3 is made up of 15 amino acids. CDR1 and CDR2 (germline): SEHNR, FQNEAQ (reference sequence). Unmatched junction bases numbered 10, after V lost 9 bases and J lost 2 bases. CDR3 sequence reads: CASLSGQGLTDTQYF. Written as DNA, the CDR3 is TGTGCCAGTCTTAGTGGACAGGGTCTCACAGATACGCAGTATTTT.

This clone was observed once. The rearrangement links TRBV18 to TRBJ1-1; D possibly corresponds to TRBD1 (5 bases). V lost 2 bases and J lost 3, with 13 bases in between. Germline CDR1 KGHSH, CDR2 LQKENI. This CDR3 has 15 amino acids. This CDR3 is CASSPNEAGDTEAFF. The CDR3 bases are TGTGCCAGCTCACCAAATGAGGCGGGGGACACTGAAGCTTTCTTT. Filled out from reference TRBV18 and TRBJ1-1, the complete variable domain reads NAGVMQNPRHLVRRRGQEARLRCSPMKGHSHVYWYRQLPEEGLKFMVYLQKENIIDESGMPKERFSAEFPKEGPSILRIQQVVRGDSAAYFCASSPNEAGDTEAFFGQGTRLTVV.

The chain joins TRBV5-1 to TRBJ1-4, with TRBD1 matching over 11 bases. Germline CDR1 is SGHRS and CDR2 is YFSETQ. CDR3 size: 17 residues. With V trimmed by 3 bases and J by 8 bases, 12 bases remained unmatched. CDR3 sequence (DNA): TGCGCCAGCAGCTCACTTTCACCCGGGACAGGGGGAGAAAAACTGTTTTTT. Protein sequence: CASSSLSPGTGGEKLFF.

This clone appeared a single time. The rearrangement uses TRBV11-2 and TRBJ1-1; the D is unclear. CDR3 size: 14 residues. The germline V gene has CDR1 SGHAT and CDR2 FQNNGV. V was clipped by 5 bases and J by 9 bases, with 19 bases between them. This chain's CDR3 is CASSLSRTFTKAFF. The CDR3, as DNA: TGTGCCAGCAGCCTATCTAGAACCTTTACGAAAGCTTTCTTT.